These 14 T cell receptor beta chains were sequenced from one sample in a study of T cells in women clearing cervical HPV infection. Only in-frame clones appear in the TCRdb table, and some are missing; sequencing was by immunoSEQ multiplex PCR. The sample includes about 33,000 clones. The sample consisted of blood buffy coat. The origin of the receptors is a woman aged 18 to 75 with a cervical HPV16 infection that either progressed to CIN3+ or cleared (not recorded which).

On this clone: Read data end 3 residues before the CDR3 end; the end is taken from the germline J gene. V is TRBV20-1 and J is TRBJ1-4; 8 nucleotides align to TRBD1. The CDR3 length is 15 residues. With V trimmed by 5 bases and J by 4 bases, 9 bases remained unmatched. CDR1 is DFQATT, CDR2 SNEGSKA, per germline (reference sequence). The covered CDR3 bases are TGCAGTGCTTACCCCGACAGGGGTGGTAATGAAAAA. Translated, it gives CSAYPDRGGNEK. The entire CDR3 sequence reads CSAYPDRGGNEKLFF.

In the case of this clone: The CDR3 end falls 3 residues outside the read, so it is completed with the germline J gene. The chain links TRBV5-8 to TRBJ2-4, with D perhaps TRBD1 (6 bases). The CDR3 extends over 13 amino acids. Germline V lookup: CDR1 SGHTS, CDR2 YDEGEE. The covered CDR3 bases are TGTGCCAGCAGTGATGATCCGGGACAAAGT. Encoded protein: CASSDDPGQS. The whole CDR3 reads CASSDDPGQSQYF.

The CDR3 reads CASSSLGPRDYEQYF. The DNA read from the CDR3 is TGTGCCAGCAGTTCACTAGGACCCCGAGACTACGAG. The chain combines TRBV12-3 or TRBV12-4 with TRBJ2-7, with D maybe TRBD2 (5 bases). The read is 3 residues too short to cover the CDR3 end, so that end is filled in from the germline J gene. The CDR3 length is 15 residues. V lost 4 bases, J lost 3 bases, and 16 bases lay in between.

In regard to this clone: The read is 3 residues too short to cover the CDR3 end, so that end is filled in from the germline J gene. The chain couples TRBV5-1 to TRBJ1-6; D is possibly TRBD1 (5 bases). V was shortened by 0 bases and J by 6 bases, with 13 bases between the two germline ends. Germline CDR1 reads SGHRS; CDR2 reads YFSETQ. CDR3 size: 16 residues. The part of the CDR3 DNA that was read is TGCGCCAGCAGCTTGGGTGAGGGGAGAGGTAATTCACCC. This encodes CASSLGEGRGNSP. The full CDR3 is CASSLGEGRGNSPLHF.

About this clone itself: The missing CDR3 end, 3 residues past where the read stops, is filled in from the germline J gene. The V call is TRBV6-1, the J call TRBJ1-4; the D is unclear. V lost 2 bases and J lost 0, with 13 bases in between. From germline, CDR1 is MNHNS and CDR2 SASEGT. The CDR3 has 17 residues. The CDR3 is CASSELMTYTTNEKLFF. The part of the CDR3 DNA that was read is TGTGCCAGCAGTGAACTTATGACATATACAACTAATGAAAAA.

The CDR3 reads CASFSRGGFGSSTEAFF. Partial CDR3 DNA: TGTGCCAGTTTTAGCCGCGGGGGATTTGGGTCAAGCACTGAA. The chain is built from TRBV19 and TRBJ1-1; perhaps TRBD1 as D (5 bases). The read comes to an end 3 residues before the CDR3 does, leaving the germline J gene to fill in the end. The CDR3 runs to 17 residues. Deletions cut 8 bases from V and 4 bases from J, with 26 bases between. Germline assignment: CDR1 LNHDA and CDR2 SQIVND (reference sequence).

A remark on this clone: The read finishes 3 residues shy of the CDR3 end, and the germline J gene is used to complete it. V is TRBV19 and J is TRBJ2-1, with D possibly matching TRBD1 (6 bases). The CDR3 extends over 14 amino acids. V lost 2 bases to trimming and J lost 3 bases, with 8 bases between them. Germline assignment: CDR1 LNHDA and CDR2 SQIVND (reference sequence). The part of the CDR3 DNA that was read is TGTGCCAGTAGTATAACGACAGGCTACAATGAG. Encoded protein: CASSITTGYNE. The whole CDR3 is CASSITTGYNEQFF.

With respect to this clone: Read coverage stops 3 residues before the CDR3 terminus; the germline J gene supplies the remainder. This chain joins TRBV7-3 and TRBJ2-1, with D possibly being TRBD2 (7 bases). In germline, CDR1 is SGHTA, CDR2 FQGTGA. The V end lost 5 bases, the J end lost 7 bases, and 21 bases lay between the germline ends. The CDR3 consists of 16 residues. Partial CDR3 DNA: TGTGCCAGCAGCCCCGTAGGGGGGGCGACGACGAATGAG. Translated, it gives CASSPVGGATTNE. The complete CDR3 protein is CASSPVGGATTNEQFF.

Points on this clone: The read terminates 3 residues before the CDR3 end, so the remaining end is supplied by the germline J gene. The rearrangement joins TRBV7-6 to TRBJ2-1; TRBD2 is a possible D gene (6 bases). This CDR3 has 16 amino acids. The germline gives CDR1 SGHVS, CDR2 FNYEAQ. V was clipped by 3 bases and J by 2 bases, with 14 bases between them. CDR3 amino acids: CASSFESGRTYNEQFF. The CDR3 DNA, read in part, is TGTGCCAGCAGCTTTGAAAGCGGGCGCACCTACAATGAG.

A remark on this clone: Coverage ceases 3 residues before the CDR3 finishes, and the germline J gene fills in the end. The V and J genes are TRBV19 and TRBJ1-2; TRBD1 might be the D (6 bases). Trimming stripped 11 bases from V and 7 bases from J, with 14 bases between. The CDR3 is 11 residues long. The germline V gene encodes CDR1 LNHDA and CDR2 SQIVND (reference sequence). CDR3 DNA (partial): TGTGCCGCCTCCAGGGGTGGTGGC. Protein sequence: CAASRGGG. The full CDR3 sequence reads CAASRGGGYTF.

Details on this clone: Sequencing ends 3 residues short of the CDR3 end; the germline J gene provides the rest. This chain links TRBV2 with TRBJ2-3, with 10 bases lining up with TRBD1. Per the germline V gene, CDR1 is SNHLY and CDR2 is FYNNEI. The CDR3 is 15 residues long. J gave up 4 bases and V 6 bases, and 7 bases lay outside the gene matches. CDR3 protein: CASRKDRGMADTQYF. CDR3 DNA, as far as it was read: TGTGCCAGCAGGAAGGACAGGGGGATGGCAGATACG.

This CDR3 reads CASSEQDRGYEKLFF. CDR3 DNA, as far as it was read: TGTGCCAGCAGTGAACAGGACAGGGGGTATGAAAAG. The chain has TRBV2 and TRBJ2-2, with 10 bases that match TRBD1. The DNA ends 3 residues before the CDR3 does, and the rest of the CDR3 is filled in from the germline J gene. Germline V lookup: CDR1 SNHLY, CDR2 FYNNEI. The length of the CDR3 is 15 residues.

A remark on this clone: The read finishes 3 residues shy of the CDR3 end, and the germline J gene is used to complete it. The chain recombines TRBV19 with TRBJ1-1; unclear D gene. CDR3 length: 11 amino acids. In germline, CDR1 is LNHDA, CDR2 SQIVND (reference sequence). The CDR3 loop is CASSSLGEAFF. CDR3 bases read: TGTGCCAGTAGTAGCCTCGGGGAG.

Worth noting for this clone: The CDR3 end lies 3 residues beyond the end of the read and is filled in from the germline J gene. The V gene is TRBV20-1, the J gene TRBJ1-2, with D unresolved. From germline, CDR1 is DFQATT and CDR2 SNEGSKA (reference sequence). CDR3 length equals 14 residues. CDR3 residues: CSARMDSHKAGYTF. Partial CDR3 DNA: TGCAGTGCTAGAATGGACTCCCACAAAGCGGGC.